These T cell receptor beta chains were read from a single sample in a study of T-cell memory formation after mild COVID-19. TCRdb called the 5' RACE reads again in MiXCR, with one record for every CDR3 protein. The sample has under 300,000 distinct CDR3 sequences, approximately 8.4% seen once. The sequenced sample was PBMCs or a T cell subset sorted from them (not recorded which). The receptors stem from a man aged 18 to 29 who had mild COVID-19 (a few samples of this study predate the infection). Cell type and time point are not known. The CDR3 runs from the conserved cysteine through the conserved F or W. The order of the fields is D gene, J gene, V gene, clone size, CDR3 protein, CDR3 DNA. D genes are given only for firm matches. Only part of the rows carry a size: once, few, many, or a class if the clone is expanded.

D gene: NA
J gene: TRBJ2-5
V gene: TRBV5-1
clone size: many
CDR3 protein: CASSFRVGETQYF
CDR3 DNA: TGCGCCAGCAGCTTCAGGGTAGGAGAGACCCAGTACTTC

D gene: NA
J gene: TRBJ1-5
V gene: TRBV28
clone size: NA
CDR3 protein: CASKVPGSQPQHF
CDR3 DNA: TGTGCCAGCAAAGTCCCAGGGTCCCAGCCCCAGCATTTT

D gene: NA
J gene: TRBJ2-6
V gene: TRBV5-1
clone size: many
CDR3 protein: CASGGSSGANVLTF
CDR3 DNA: TGCGCCAGCGGGGGGAGCTCTGGGGCCAACGTCCTGACTTTC

D gene: NA
J gene: TRBJ1-1
V gene: TRBV6-6
clone size: NA
CDR3 protein: CASSYSAGESKVAFF
CDR3 DNA: TGTGCCAGCAGTTACTCCGCGGGGGAAAGTAAGGTAGCTTTCTTT

D gene: NA
J gene: TRBJ2-2
V gene: TRBV7-2
clone size: few
CDR3 protein: CASSLAGVSNTGELFF
CDR3 DNA: TGTGCCAGCAGCTTAGCGGGGGTTTCAAACACCGGGGAGCTGTTTTTT

D gene: NA
J gene: TRBJ1-2
V gene: TRBV9
clone size: NA
CDR3 protein: CASRGVYGYTF
CDR3 DNA: TGTGCCAGCAGGGGTGTCTATGGCTACACCTTC

D gene: TRBD1
J gene: TRBJ2-5
V gene: TRBV7-2
clone size: many
CDR3 protein: CASSRTGVQETQYF
CDR3 DNA: TGTGCCAGCAGTAGAACAGGGGTCCAAGAGACCCAGTACTTC

D gene: NA
J gene: TRBJ1-3
V gene: TRBV7-2
clone size: few
CDR3 protein: CASSFAALFGNTIYF
CDR3 DNA: TGTGCCAGCAGCTTTGCAGCTCTATTTGGAAACACCATATATTTT

D gene: TRBD2
J gene: TRBJ2-2
V gene: TRBV11-2
clone size: NA
CDR3 protein: CASSFRPGLVTGELFF
CDR3 DNA: TGTGCCAGCAGCTTCCGACCGGGACTAGTGACCGGGGAGCTGTTTTTT

D gene: NA
J gene: TRBJ1-5
V gene: TRBV4-1
clone size: many
CDR3 protein: CASSQGGIHQPQHF
CDR3 DNA: TGCGCCAGCAGCCAGGGGGGGATACATCAGCCCCAGCATTTT

D gene: NA
J gene: TRBJ1-5
V gene: TRBV28
clone size: many
CDR3 protein: CASSLYRQPQHF
CDR3 DNA: TGTGCCAGCAGTTTATATCGCCAGCCCCAGCATTTT

D gene: NA
J gene: TRBJ1-6
V gene: TRBV18
clone size: NA
CDR3 protein: CASSPHPPENSPLHF
CDR3 DNA: TGTGCCAGCTCACCACACCCACCAGAAAATTCACCCCTCCACTTT

D gene: NA
J gene: TRBJ1-5
V gene: TRBV6-5
clone size: NA
CDR3 protein: CATGGDRWSNQPQHF
CDR3 DNA: TGTGCCACCGGCGGAGACAGGTGGAGCAATCAGCCCCAGCATTTT

D gene: NA
J gene: TRBJ1-5
V gene: TRBV28
clone size: few
CDR3 protein: CASSSPLLVSRPQHF
CDR3 DNA: TGTGCCAGCAGTTCACCCCTTTTGGTATCGCGGCCCCAGCATTTT

D gene: TRBD1
J gene: TRBJ2-3
V gene: TRBV7-2
clone size: many
CDR3 protein: CASSLRGHPDTQYF
CDR3 DNA: TGTGCCAGCAGCTTAAGGGGGCACCCAGATACGCAGTATTTT

D gene: NA
J gene: TRBJ2-1
V gene: TRBV6-4
clone size: NA
CDR3 protein: CASSESEGQGDNEQFF
CDR3 DNA: TGTGCCAGCAGTGAAAGTGAGGGGCAGGGCGACAATGAGCAGTTCTTC

D gene: NA
J gene: TRBJ1-5
V gene: TRBV5-5
clone size: many
CDR3 protein: CASSFAAGDNQPQHF
CDR3 DNA: TGTGCCAGCAGCTTTGCTGCGGGGGACAATCAGCCCCAGCATTTT

D gene: NA
J gene: TRBJ1-2
V gene: TRBV4-1
clone size: NA
CDR3 protein: CASSQGQFLFNYGYTF
CDR3 DNA: TGCGCCAGCAGCCAAGGACAGTTTCTTTTTAACTATGGCTACACCTTC

D gene: NA
J gene: TRBJ2-5
V gene: TRBV12-3/TRBV12-4
clone size: NA
CDR3 protein: CASSPVPPETQYF
CDR3 DNA: TGTGCCAGCAGTCCGGTACCCCCCGAGACCCAGTACTTC

D gene: NA
J gene: TRBJ2-1
V gene: TRBV7-6
clone size: NA
CDR3 protein: CASSDSPFNEQFF
CDR3 DNA: TGTGCCAGCAGTGATAGTCCGTTTAATGAGCAGTTCTTC

D gene: TRBD2
J gene: TRBJ2-3
V gene: TRBV7-2
clone size: NA
CDR3 protein: CASSITVGLAGSTDTQYF
CDR3 DNA: TGTGCCAGCAGCATCACAGTGGGGCTAGCGGGGTCCACAGATACGCAGTATTTT

D gene: NA
J gene: TRBJ2-3
V gene: TRBV20-1
clone size: NA
CDR3 protein: CSARDARLTPSTDTQYF
CDR3 DNA: TGCAGTGCTAGAGATGCCAGGCTGACACCCAGCACAGATACGCAGTATTTT

D gene: NA
J gene: TRBJ2-2
V gene: TRBV19
clone size: NA
CDR3 protein: CATNRVLTGELFF
CDR3 DNA: TGTGCCACAAACAGGGTGTTGACCGGGGAGCTGTTTTTT

D gene: TRBD1
J gene: TRBJ1-1
V gene: TRBV3-1
clone size: few
CDR3 protein: CASRYRGRMNTEAFF
CDR3 DNA: TGTGCCAGCAGGTACAGGGGGCGTATGAACACTGAAGCTTTCTTT

D gene: NA
J gene: TRBJ2-2
V gene: TRBV6-2/TRBV6-3
clone size: NA
CDR3 protein: CASSSKRLVGGELFF
CDR3 DNA: TGTGCCAGCAGTTCCAAGCGTTTGGTTGGCGGGGAGCTGTTTTTT

D gene: NA
J gene: TRBJ1-5
V gene: TRBV21-1
clone size: NA
CDR3 protein: CASSKALGGQPQHF
CDR3 DNA: TGTGCCAGCAGCAAAGCGTTGGGGGGTCAGCCCCAGCATTTT

D gene: TRBD2
J gene: TRBJ2-2
V gene: TRBV10-3
clone size: few
CDR3 protein: CAISVRLAGGRTGELFF
CDR3 DNA: TGTGCCATCAGTGTAAGACTAGCGGGGGGGCGAACCGGGGAGCTGTTTTTT

D gene: NA
J gene: TRBJ1-1
V gene: TRBV5-1
clone size: NA
CDR3 protein: CASSLANWGGMNTEAFF
CDR3 DNA: TGCGCCAGCAGCTTGGCTAACTGGGGGGGAATGAACACTGAAGCTTTCTTT

D gene: NA
J gene: TRBJ1-1
V gene: TRBV4-1
clone size: NA
CDR3 protein: CASSQGNLNTEAFF
CDR3 DNA: TGCGCCAGCAGCCAGGGGAACCTGAACACTGAAGCTTTCTTT

D gene: NA
J gene: TRBJ2-7
V gene: TRBV6-2/TRBV6-3
clone size: many
CDR3 protein: CATAGGHEQYF
CDR3 DNA: TGTGCCACGGCCGGGGGGCACGAGCAGTACTTC

D gene: NA
J gene: TRBJ1-5
V gene: TRBV6-5
clone size: NA
CDR3 protein: CASREGGGNQPQHF
CDR3 DNA: TGTGCCAGCAGGGAAGGAGGTGGCAATCAGCCCCAGCATTTT

D gene: NA
J gene: TRBJ1-5
V gene: TRBV7-9
clone size: few
CDR3 protein: CASSLSGTRGGPQHF
CDR3 DNA: TGTGCCAGCAGCTTATCGGGGACCCGGGGCGGGCCCCAGCATTTT

D gene: NA
J gene: TRBJ1-1
V gene: TRBV12-3/TRBV12-4
clone size: few
CDR3 protein: CASSNGGGRYTEAFF
CDR3 DNA: TGTGCCAGCAGTAACGGCGGGGGCCGATACACTGAAGCTTTCTTT

D gene: NA
J gene: TRBJ2-5
V gene: TRBV18
clone size: few
CDR3 protein: CASSPGQSETQYF
CDR3 DNA: TGTGCCAGCTCACCTGGACAGTCGGAGACCCAGTACTTC

D gene: TRBD1
J gene: TRBJ2-1
V gene: TRBV4-3
clone size: NA
CDR3 protein: CASSQDFRQGPYSEQFF
CDR3 DNA: TGCGCCAGCAGCCAAGATTTTAGACAGGGTCCCTACAGTGAGCAGTTCTTC

D gene: TRBD1
J gene: TRBJ1-3
V gene: TRBV29-1
clone size: few
CDR3 protein: CSVLGSTGGLGNTIYF
CDR3 DNA: TGCAGCGTTTTAGGTTCGACAGGGGGCCTTGGAAACACCATATATTTT

D gene: TRBD2
J gene: TRBJ2-1
V gene: TRBV4-3
clone size: NA
CDR3 protein: CASSRLAGGLNEQFF
CDR3 DNA: TGCGCCAGCAGCCGCCTAGCGGGGGGGCTCAATGAGCAGTTCTTC

D gene: NA
J gene: TRBJ1-2
V gene: TRBV2
clone size: few
CDR3 protein: CASSVGVDYGYTF
CDR3 DNA: TGTGCCAGCAGTGTAGGGGTTGACTATGGCTACACCTTC

D gene: TRBD1
J gene: TRBJ2-2
V gene: TRBV18
clone size: many
CDR3 protein: CASPIGSGTGPGELFF
CDR3 DNA: TGTGCCAGCCCGATTGGATCCGGGACAGGACCCGGGGAGCTGTTTTTT

D gene: NA
J gene: TRBJ1-5
V gene: TRBV9
clone size: NA
CDR3 protein: CASSVAGVNQPQHF
CDR3 DNA: TGTGCCAGCAGCGTAGCAGGGGTGAACCAGCCCCAGCATTTT

D gene: NA
J gene: TRBJ1-2
V gene: TRBV7-2
clone size: NA
CDR3 protein: CASSGPQNHTF
CDR3 DNA: TGTGCCAGCAGCGGGCCACAGAACCACACCTTC

D gene: TRBD1
J gene: TRBJ1-5
V gene: TRBV5-5
clone size: many
CDR3 protein: CASSPWDSSRTYSNQPQHF
CDR3 DNA: TGTGCCAGCAGCCCTTGGGACAGTTCGAGGACATATAGCAATCAGCCCCAGCATTTT

D gene: NA
J gene: TRBJ2-5
V gene: TRBV20-1
clone size: NA
CDR3 protein: CSAKDPRQTQETQYF
CDR3 DNA: TGCAGTGCTAAGGATCCCCGACAAACCCAAGAGACCCAGTACTTC

D gene: NA
J gene: TRBJ2-3
V gene: TRBV20-1
clone size: many
CDR3 protein: CSAGRLADTQYF
CDR3 DNA: TGCAGTGCTGGTCGTTTAGCGGATACGCAGTATTTT

D gene: NA
J gene: TRBJ1-5
V gene: TRBV5-1
clone size: NA
CDR3 protein: CASSLDGIYQPQHF
CDR3 DNA: TGCGCCAGCAGCTTGGACGGGATCTATCAGCCCCAGCATTTT

D gene: NA
J gene: TRBJ1-2
V gene: TRBV7-2
clone size: few
CDR3 protein: CASSLDANWGFYGYTF
CDR3 DNA: TGTGCCAGCAGCTTAGACGCGAATTGGGGTTTCTATGGCTACACCTTC